These T cell receptor beta chains were read from a single sample in a study of CD8+ T cells in alopecia areata. Repertoires were generated with immunoSEQ multiplex PCR, while TCRdb's copy carries only in-frame clones and drops some. This table has about 280,000 clones, roughly 60% appearing once. Sequencing used CD4+ T cells sorted from blood, obtained at week 24, from a patient treated with tofacitinib. The receptor set was obtained from a human donor with alopecia areata. Both conserved end residues are part of each CDR3. The order of the fields is D gene, clone size, V gene, J gene, CDR3 length, CDR3 DNA, CDR3 protein. The D gene is left open where the match is weak. Rows give clone size only sometimes, using once, few, many, or a class for an expanded clone.

>.|.|TRBV11-1|TRBJ2-7|15
TGTGCCAGCAGCCCGGGGACGGATTACTCCTACGAGCAGTACTTC
CASSPGTDYSYEQYF
>.|.|TRBV30|TRBJ1-2|17
TGTGCCTGGAGTGTAATGGTCGGCAGGGAGAGGAGGAATGGCTACACCTTC
CAWSVMVGRERRNGYTF
>.|few|TRBV4-1|TRBJ1-4|16
TGCGCCAGCAGCCAAGAAGCAGCCAATGTTAATGAAAAACTGTTTTTT
CASSQEAANVNEKLFF
>TRBD1|.|TRBV5-1|TRBJ2-7|13
TGCGCCAGCAATCAGGGGGCGGGGTACGAGCAGTACTTC
CASNQGAGYEQYF
>.|.|TRBV5-1|TRBJ2-1|14
TGCGCCAGCAGCTCCAAGACACACCTCAATGAGCAGTTCTTC
CASSSKTHLNEQFF
>TRBD1|.|TRBV29-1|TRBJ1-1|14
TGCAGCGTCCGGTCCCTACAGGGGGGAACTGAAGCTTTCTTT
CSVRSLQGGTEAFF
>.|.|TRBV5-1|TRBJ1-2|15
TGCGCCAGCAGCTTGGATGGGGACCCTAACTATGGCTACACCTTC
CASSLDGDPNYGYTF
>TRBD2|.|TRBV28|TRBJ2-5|16
TGTGCCAGCAGTCTAAGGACTAGCGGGGGGTTAGAGACCCAGTACTTC
CASSLRTSGGLETQYF
>.|.|TRBV7-2|TRBJ1-5|15
TGTGCCAGCAGCTTAGTGGCAGGGGGCAATCAGCCCCAGCATTTT
CASSLVAGGNQPQHF
>.|.|TRBV30|TRBJ2-7|16
TGTGCCTGGAGGATCGCGGCGGGACAATCGAAGCTAGGGCAGTACTTC
CAWRIAAGQSKLGQYF
>.|.|TRBV7-9|TRBJ2-3|16
TGTGCCAGCAGCTTAGCGGGGGATTTGGCCACAGATACGCAGTATTTT
CASSLAGDLATDTQYF
>.|.|TRBV5-1|TRBJ2-7|12
TGCGCCAGCAGCACTGATCCCTACGAGCAGTACTTC
CASSTDPYEQYF
>TRBD2|once|TRBV5-1|TRBJ2-3|17
TGCGCCAGCAGCTTACCTAGCGGGGGCCTGCCGGGAGATACGCAGTATTTT
CASSLPSGGLPGDTQYF
>TRBD2|.|TRBV7-2|TRBJ2-1|17
TGTGCCAGCAGCGCTAGGTCCGTAGCGGGGGGTTACAATGAGCAGTTCTTC
CASSARSVAGGYNEQFF
>.|.|TRBV6-5|TRBJ1-2|14
TGTGCCAGCAGTTACTCGAGGGTGAACTATAGCTACACCTTC
CASSYSRVNYSYTF
>.|.|TRBV10-2|TRBJ2-1|16
TGCGCCAGCAGTGAGAGTAGGGGGGCCGCGTACAATGAGCAGTTCTTC
CASSESRGAAYNEQFF
>.|.|TRBV5-4|TRBJ1-1|13
TGTGCCAGCAGCTTGGGAGGGTACGCTGAAGCTTTCTTT
CASSLGGYAEAFF
>.|.|TRBV4-3|TRBJ1-1|16
TGCGCCAGCAGCCAAGATCACCGGGGCCTGAACACTGAAGCTTTCTTT
CASSQDHRGLNTEAFF
>.|few|TRBV7-2|TRBJ1-6|13
TGTGCCAGCAGCTTAGCGGACTGGGCACCCCTCCACTTT
CASSLADWAPLHF
>.|.|TRBV2|TRBJ2-1|13
TGTGCCAGCAGTGAAGCAGTTATTGGGGAGCGGTTCTTC
CASSEAVIGERFF
>TRBD1|.|TRBV30|TRBJ2-7|12
TGTGCCGTCCGGGACAGGGGCTACGAGCAGTACTTC
CAVRDRGYEQYF
>.|.|TRBV28|TRBJ1-2|15
TGTGCCAGCAGTTTACCCCAGAGGGCGCACTATGGCTACACCTTC
CASSLPQRAHYGYTF
>TRBD1|.|TRBV30|TRBJ1-2|16
TGTGCCTGGAGTGTACGGCAGGGGGCGCCCCTTTATGGCTACACCTTC
CAWSVRQGAPLYGYTF
>.|few|TRBV30|TRBJ2-3|10
TGTGCCTGGAGTGTGAATACGCAGTATTTT
CAWSVNTQYF
>.|.|TRBV4-1|TRBJ2-5|13
TGCGCCAGCAGCCAAGCGATGAAAGAGACCCAGTACTTC
CASSQAMKETQYF
>.|few|TRBV29-1|TRBJ2-7|13
TGCAGCGTTGAAAGGGCCTTGACGGAGGAGCAGTACTTC
CSVERALTEEQYF